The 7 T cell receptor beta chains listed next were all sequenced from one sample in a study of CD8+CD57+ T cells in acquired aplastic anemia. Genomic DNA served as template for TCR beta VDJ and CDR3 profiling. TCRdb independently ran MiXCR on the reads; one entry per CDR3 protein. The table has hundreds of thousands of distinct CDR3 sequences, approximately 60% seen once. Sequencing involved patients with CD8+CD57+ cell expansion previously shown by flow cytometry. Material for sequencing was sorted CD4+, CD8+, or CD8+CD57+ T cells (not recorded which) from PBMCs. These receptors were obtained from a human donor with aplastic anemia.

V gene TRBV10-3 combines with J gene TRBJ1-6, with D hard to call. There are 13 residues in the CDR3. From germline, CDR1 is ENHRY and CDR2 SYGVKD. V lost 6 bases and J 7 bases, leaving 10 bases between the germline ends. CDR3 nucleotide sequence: TGTGCCATCAGGGCGGGTGTGAATTCACCCCTCCACTTT. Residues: CAIRAGVNSPLHF.

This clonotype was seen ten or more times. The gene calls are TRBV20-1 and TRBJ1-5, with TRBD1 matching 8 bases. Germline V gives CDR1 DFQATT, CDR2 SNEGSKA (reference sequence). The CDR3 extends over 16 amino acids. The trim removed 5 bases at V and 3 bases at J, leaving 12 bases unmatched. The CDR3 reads CSAEDRDQGYNQPQHF. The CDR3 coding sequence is TGCAGTGCTGAGGACAGGGACCAAGGTTACAATCAGCCCCAGCATTTT.

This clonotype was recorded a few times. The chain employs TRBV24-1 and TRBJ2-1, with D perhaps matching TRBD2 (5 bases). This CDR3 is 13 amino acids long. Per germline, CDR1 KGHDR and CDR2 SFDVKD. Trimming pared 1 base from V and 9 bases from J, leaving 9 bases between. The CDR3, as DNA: TGTGCCACCAGTGATTTAACGGGGTCTGAGCAGTTCTTC. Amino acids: CATSDLTGSEQFF.

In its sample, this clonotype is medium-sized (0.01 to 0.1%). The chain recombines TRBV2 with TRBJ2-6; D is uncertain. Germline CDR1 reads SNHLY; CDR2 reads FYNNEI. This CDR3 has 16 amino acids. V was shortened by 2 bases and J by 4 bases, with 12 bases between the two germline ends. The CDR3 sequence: CASSERHSSGANVLTF. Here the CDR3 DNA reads TGTGCCAGCAGTGAACGGCACAGCTCCGGGGCCAACGTCCTGACTTTC.

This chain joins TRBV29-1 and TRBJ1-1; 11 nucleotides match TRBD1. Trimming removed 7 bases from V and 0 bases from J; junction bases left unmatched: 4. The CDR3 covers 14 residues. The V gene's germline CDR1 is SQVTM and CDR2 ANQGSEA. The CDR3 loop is CSGGTGGMNTEAFF. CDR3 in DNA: TGCAGCGGGGGGACAGGGGGGATGAACACTGAAGCTTTCTTT.

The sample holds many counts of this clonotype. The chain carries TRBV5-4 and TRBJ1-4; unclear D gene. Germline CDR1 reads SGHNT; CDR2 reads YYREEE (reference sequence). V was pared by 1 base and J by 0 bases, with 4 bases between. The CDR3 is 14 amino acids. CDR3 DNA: TGTGCCAGCAGCTTGACTTCAACTAATGAAAAACTGTTTTTT. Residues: CASSLTSTNEKLFF. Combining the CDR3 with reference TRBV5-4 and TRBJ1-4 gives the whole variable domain ETGVTQSPTHLIKTRGQQVTLRCSSQSGHNTVSWYQQALGQGPQFIFQYYREEENGRGNFPPRFSGLQFPNYSSELNVNALELDDSALYLCASSLTSTNEKLFFGSGTQLSVL.

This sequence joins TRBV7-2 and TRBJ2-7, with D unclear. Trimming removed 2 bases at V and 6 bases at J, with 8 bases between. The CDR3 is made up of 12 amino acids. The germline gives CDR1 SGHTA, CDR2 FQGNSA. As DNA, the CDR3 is TGTGCCAGCAGCTTATCCGGGTTCGAGCAGTACTTC. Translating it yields CASSLSGFEQYF.